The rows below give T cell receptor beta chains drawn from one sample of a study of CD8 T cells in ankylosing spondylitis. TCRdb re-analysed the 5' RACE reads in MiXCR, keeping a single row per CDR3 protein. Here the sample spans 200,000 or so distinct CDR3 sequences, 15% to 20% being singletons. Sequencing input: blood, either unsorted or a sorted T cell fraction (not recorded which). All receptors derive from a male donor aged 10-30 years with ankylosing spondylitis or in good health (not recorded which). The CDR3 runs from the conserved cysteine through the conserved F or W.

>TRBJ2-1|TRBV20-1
CSAGPSGHNEQFF
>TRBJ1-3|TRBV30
CAWSPRPGNTIYF
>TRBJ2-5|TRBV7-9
CASSLSRDSQETQYF
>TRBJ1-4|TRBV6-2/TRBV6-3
CASGQPTNEKLFF
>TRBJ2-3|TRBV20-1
CSAWPSGTSTDTQYF
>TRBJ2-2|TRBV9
CASSVRSGGTGELFF
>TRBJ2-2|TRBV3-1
CASSQERGQRTNTGELFF
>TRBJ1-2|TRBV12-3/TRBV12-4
CASSLLAGDYGYTF
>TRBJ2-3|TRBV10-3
CAISEISLGGDTQYF
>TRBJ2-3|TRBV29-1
CSAEYTDTQYF
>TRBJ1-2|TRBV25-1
CASSGQGERGGYTF
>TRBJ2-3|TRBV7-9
CASSLDGGQDTQYF
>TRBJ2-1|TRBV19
CATEQGLQFF
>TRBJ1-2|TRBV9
CASSDNLGQYYGYTF
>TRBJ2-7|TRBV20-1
CSATRTNSYEQYF
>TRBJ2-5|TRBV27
CASSLWARVGETQYF